This is a list of T cell receptor beta chains from one sample in a study of blood T cell repertoires in COVID-19. Data came from immunoSEQ multiplex PCR; TCRdb stores just in-frame clones and leaves some out. The table lists 70,000 to 95,000 clones, more than 80% of them singletons. Source material: peripheral blood. The receptor source for this set is a human donor in a cohort sampled during active COVID-19. The CDR3 runs from the conserved cysteine through the conserved F or W. Each record gives: clone size, D gene, V gene, J gene, CDR3 DNA, CDR3 protein. A D gene is named only where the DNA matches it firmly. Clone size is given for some rows only: seen once, a few or many times, or a class if the clone is expanded.

size: once; D: TRBD1; V: TRBV7-6; J: TRBJ2-7; DNA: TGTGCCAGCAGCCCGACAGGGACCCCTTACGAGCAGTACTTC; CDR3: CASSPTGTPYEQYF
size: NA; D: NA; V: TRBV12-3/TRBV12-4; J: TRBJ2-3; DNA: TGTGCCAGCAGTCCCCTTCGAGCAGATACGCAGTATTTT; CDR3: CASSPLRADTQYF
size: NA; D: NA; V: TRBV10-3; J: TRBJ1-1; DNA: TGTGCCATCAGTGAGTCGGTCGGGAGAAAGACTGAAGCTTTCTTT; CDR3: CAISESVGRKTEAFF
size: NA; D: NA; V: TRBV9; J: TRBJ2-1; DNA: TGTGCCAGCAGCGTAGTGATGACAGAGCAGTTCTTC; CDR3: CASSVVMTEQFF
size: NA; D: TRBD2; V: TRBV11-2; J: TRBJ2-3; DNA: TGTGCCAGCAGCCCCTCAGAGGTCGGGGGGTCGAAGTATTTT; CDR3: CASSPSEVGGSKYF
size: once; D: NA; V: TRBV18; J: TRBJ1-1; DNA: TGTGCCAGCTCACCCCGCCAAGGGGGGAACACTGAAGCTTTCTTT; CDR3: CASSPRQGGNTEAFF
size: NA; D: NA; V: TRBV6-5; J: TRBJ2-7; DNA: TGTGCCAGCAAGCATCACAGCACGGCCGAGCAGTACTTC; CDR3: CASKHHSTAEQYF
size: NA; D: NA; V: TRBV30; J: TRBJ2-7; DNA: TGTGCCTGGAGTTTCTTCTCCTACGAGCAGTACTTC; CDR3: CAWSFFSYEQYF
size: NA; D: NA; V: TRBV6-5; J: TRBJ2-3; DNA: TGTGCCAGCAGTCTCGGTCCGGGGGACACAGATACGCAGTATTTT; CDR3: CASSLGPGDTDTQYF
size: NA; D: NA; V: TRBV19; J: TRBJ2-1; DNA: TGTGCCAGTAGTCCTCGTCGAGGGAATGAGCAGTTCTTC; CDR3: CASSPRRGNEQFF
size: NA; D: TRBD1; V: TRBV30; J: TRBJ1-5; DNA: TGTGCCTGGAGCGGGACAGGGGATCAGCCCCAGCATTTT; CDR3: CAWSGTGDQPQHF
size: NA; D: NA; V: TRBV2; J: TRBJ1-6; DNA: TGTGCCAGCAGTGAAGAAATAGCAGGGAAAGGGTCACCCCTCCACTTT; CDR3: CASSEEIAGKGSPLHF
size: once; D: TRBD2; V: TRBV9; J: TRBJ2-3; DNA: TGTGCCAGCAGCGCGGGGGGGCCGGGCACAGATACGCAGTATTTT; CDR3: CASSAGGPGTDTQYF
size: NA; D: NA; V: TRBV18; J: TRBJ2-3; DNA: TGTGCCAGCTCACCAACAGGGCCAGATACGCAGTATTTT; CDR3: CASSPTGPDTQYF
size: medium-sized; D: TRBD1; V: TRBV30; J: TRBJ2-3; DNA: TGTGCCTGGACGATTGGGACAGGGGGAGGCACAGATACGCAGTATTTT; CDR3: CAWTIGTGGGTDTQYF
size: NA; D: NA; V: TRBV19; J: TRBJ2-6; DNA: TGTGCCAGTAACCTAAGGGAGGCGGGGGCCAACGTCCTGACTTTC; CDR3: CASNLREAGANVLTF
size: NA; D: NA; V: TRBV29-1; J: TRBJ2-2; DNA: TGCAGCGTTGGACATCATAACACCGGGGAGCTGTTTTTT; CDR3: CSVGHHNTGELFF
size: NA; D: NA; V: TRBV4-2; J: TRBJ1-5; DNA: TGTGCCAGCAGCCACCCCAAGGGCAGGGAGGGTTATAGCAATCAGCCCCAGCATTTT; CDR3: CASSHPKGREGYSNQPQHF
size: NA; D: NA; V: TRBV5-1; J: TRBJ2-2; DNA: TGCGCCAGCAGCTTGCCGGGGATCGACACCGGGGAGCTGTTTTTT; CDR3: CASSLPGIDTGELFF
size: NA; D: TRBD1; V: TRBV5-1; J: TRBJ2-7; DNA: TGCGCCAGCAGCTGGGGACAGGGTCGATGGGAGCAGTACTTC; CDR3: CASSWGQGRWEQYF
size: NA; D: TRBD1; V: TRBV6-2/TRBV6-3; J: TRBJ1-5; DNA: TGTGCCAGCAGTGGCGGGACAGGGGGCGTTCAGCCCCAGCATTTT; CDR3: CASSGGTGGVQPQHF
size: NA; D: TRBD1; V: TRBV5-1; J: TRBJ1-4; DNA: TGCGCCAGCTGGACCGGGACAGGGAACGAAAAACTGTTTTTT; CDR3: CASWTGTGNEKLFF
size: NA; D: NA; V: TRBV20-1; J: TRBJ2-2; DNA: TGCAGTGCTAGTTTGAGAAACACCGGGGAGCTGTTTTTT; CDR3: CSASLRNTGELFF
size: NA; D: TRBD2; V: TRBV6-1; J: TRBJ2-7; DNA: TGTGCCAGCAGTGATTCGGGGGGTTGGTCCTACGAGCAGTACTTC; CDR3: CASSDSGGWSYEQYF
size: NA; D: TRBD2; V: TRBV6-6; J: TRBJ2-3; DNA: TGTGCCAGCAGTACGGGACTAGCGGGGCCAGATACGCAGTATTTT; CDR3: CASSTGLAGPDTQYF
size: NA; D: NA; V: TRBV6-5; J: TRBJ1-1; DNA: TGTGCCATCGCGGAACCGGGGGAAGGGAACACTGAAGCTTTCTTT; CDR3: CAIAEPGEGNTEAFF
size: NA; D: NA; V: TRBV15; J: TRBJ2-7; DNA: TGTGCCACCAGCAGAGATCAGGGAACCTACGAGCAGTACTTC; CDR3: CATSRDQGTYEQYF
size: few; D: NA; V: TRBV5-6; J: TRBJ2-1; DNA: TGTGCCAGCAGCTTGACAGTCGGGATTAACTCCTACAATGAGCAGTTCTTC; CDR3: CASSLTVGINSYNEQFF
size: NA; D: NA; V: TRBV4-3; J: TRBJ1-4; DNA: TGCGCCAGCAGCCCCCTGACGGGGGGCATGAGGGAAAAACTGTTTTTT; CDR3: CASSPLTGGMREKLFF
size: NA; D: NA; V: TRBV10-1; J: TRBJ2-3; DNA: TGCGCCAGCAGTGCCTCTGGCACAGATACGCAGTATTTT; CDR3: CASSASGTDTQYF
size: NA; D: TRBD1; V: TRBV9; J: TRBJ1-5; DNA: TGTGCCAGCAGCCGGGACAGGGAAAGCAATCAGCCCCAGCATTTT; CDR3: CASSRDRESNQPQHF
size: NA; D: TRBD1; V: TRBV29-1; J: TRBJ2-1; DNA: TGCAGCGTTCGGGAACAGGGGGGTGGCTACAATGAGCAGTTCTTC; CDR3: CSVREQGGGYNEQFF
size: NA; D: NA; V: TRBV5-1; J: TRBJ1-6; DNA: TGCGCCAGCAGCTTGGGGACAGTCTATAATTCACCCCTCCACTTT; CDR3: CASSLGTVYNSPLHF
size: NA; D: TRBD1; V: TRBV18; J: TRBJ2-7; DNA: TGTGCCAGCTCTCATGGGACAGGGCCCTACGAGCAGTACTTC; CDR3: CASSHGTGPYEQYF
size: once; D: NA; V: TRBV2; J: TRBJ1-2; DNA: TGTGCCAGCAGTGATCAGGGTAATGGCTACACCTTC; CDR3: CASSDQGNGYTF
size: few; D: NA; V: TRBV27; J: TRBJ1-1; DNA: TGTGCCAGCAGTTCCCCTGCAGGGAGGGCTGAAGCTTTCTTT; CDR3: CASSSPAGRAEAFF
size: NA; D: TRBD2; V: TRBV9; J: TRBJ2-1; DNA: TGTGCCAGCAGCCCCCGAGGGACTAGCGGTTACAATGAGCAGTTCTTC; CDR3: CASSPRGTSGYNEQFF
size: NA; D: TRBD1; V: TRBV2; J: TRBJ1-4; DNA: TGTGCCAGCAGTCGCGGACAGGGAAAACTGTTTTTT; CDR3: CASSRGQGKLFF
size: once; D: NA; V: TRBV2; J: TRBJ2-3; DNA: TGTGCCAGCAGCTCCACAGATACGCAGTATTTT; CDR3: CASSSTDTQYF
size: NA; D: TRBD2; V: TRBV5-1; J: TRBJ2-5; DNA: TGCGCCAGCAGCTTAGGTAGCGGGGTTCAAGAGACCCAGTACTTC; CDR3: CASSLGSGVQETQYF
size: NA; D: NA; V: TRBV29-1; J: TRBJ2-5; DNA: TGCAGCGTGCGGGGCAGCGGGCGGGAGACCCAGTACTTC; CDR3: CSVRGSGRETQYF
size: NA; D: NA; V: TRBV6-5; J: TRBJ1-4; DNA: TGTGCCAGCAGTTACTCGACCCGGGGTGAAAAACTGTTTTTT; CDR3: CASSYSTRGEKLFF